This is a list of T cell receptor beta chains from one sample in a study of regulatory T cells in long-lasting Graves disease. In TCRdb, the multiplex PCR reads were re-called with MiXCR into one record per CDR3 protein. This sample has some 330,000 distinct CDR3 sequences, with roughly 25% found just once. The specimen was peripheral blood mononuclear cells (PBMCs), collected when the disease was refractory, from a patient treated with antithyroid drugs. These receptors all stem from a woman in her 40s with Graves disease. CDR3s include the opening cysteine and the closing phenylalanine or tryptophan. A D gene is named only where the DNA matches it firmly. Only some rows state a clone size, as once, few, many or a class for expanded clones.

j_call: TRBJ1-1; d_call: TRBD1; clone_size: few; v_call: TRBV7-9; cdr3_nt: TGTGCCAGCAGCGGTGGGACAGGGAGCACTGAAGCTTTCTTT; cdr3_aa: CASSGGTGSTEAFF
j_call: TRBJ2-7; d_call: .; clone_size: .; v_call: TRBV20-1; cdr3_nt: TGCAGTGCTAGCAGGGTCAGAGACGGATACGAGCAGTACTTC; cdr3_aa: CSASRVRDGYEQYF
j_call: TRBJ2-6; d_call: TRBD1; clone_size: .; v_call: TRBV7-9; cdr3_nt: TGTGCCAGCAGCCCACAGGGGGCTGGGGCCAACGTCCTGACTTTC; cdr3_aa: CASSPQGAGANVLTF
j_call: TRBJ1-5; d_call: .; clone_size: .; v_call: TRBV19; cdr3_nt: TGTGCCAGTAATCTGCGGACGCTCACGCTCTATCAGCCCCAGCATTTT; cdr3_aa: CASNLRTLTLYQPQHF
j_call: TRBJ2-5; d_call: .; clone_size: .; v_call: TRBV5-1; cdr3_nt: TGCGCCAGCAGCTTGATACTAGCTCAAGAGACCCAGTACTTC; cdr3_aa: CASSLILAQETQYF
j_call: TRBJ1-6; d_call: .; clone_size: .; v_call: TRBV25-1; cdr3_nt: TGTGCCAGCAGTGTCAACAGGGAGAATTCACCCCTCCACTTT; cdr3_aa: CASSVNRENSPLHF
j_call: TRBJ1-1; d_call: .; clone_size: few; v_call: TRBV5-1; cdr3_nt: TGCGCCAGCAGCTTGGTGTTGGCCGGATCGGGAGGCCCCGAAGCTTTCTTT; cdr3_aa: CASSLVLAGSGGPEAFF
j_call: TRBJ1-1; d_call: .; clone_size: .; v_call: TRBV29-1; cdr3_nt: TGCAGCGTTTCAGAGGAGGGTCAAGGGACTGAAGCTTTCTTT; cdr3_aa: CSVSEEGQGTEAFF
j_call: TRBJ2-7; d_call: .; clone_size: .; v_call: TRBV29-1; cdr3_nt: TGCAGTGGGTTAGGCAGATCCTACGAGCAGTACTTC; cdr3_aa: CSGLGRSYEQYF
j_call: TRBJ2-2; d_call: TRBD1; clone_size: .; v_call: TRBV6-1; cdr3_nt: TGTGCCAGCTCCCCGACAGGGGGGTTTCGGGAGCTGTTTTTT; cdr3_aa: CASSPTGGFRELFF
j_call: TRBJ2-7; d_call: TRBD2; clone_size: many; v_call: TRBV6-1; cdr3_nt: TGTGCCAGCAGCCCTCTAGCGGGAGGACCGTACTTC; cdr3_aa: CASSPLAGGPYF
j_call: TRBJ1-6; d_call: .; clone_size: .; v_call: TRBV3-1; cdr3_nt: TGTGCCAGCAGCCAAGGGGGACGGCATAATTCACCCCTCCACTTT; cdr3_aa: CASSQGGRHNSPLHF
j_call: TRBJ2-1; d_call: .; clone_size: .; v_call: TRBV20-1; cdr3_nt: TGCAGTGCCCTGGACGACTCCTACAATGAGCAGTTCTTC; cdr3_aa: CSALDDSYNEQFF
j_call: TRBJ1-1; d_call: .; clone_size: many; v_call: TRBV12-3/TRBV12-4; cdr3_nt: TGTGCCAGCAATCAGGGAGGTGAAGCTTTCTTT; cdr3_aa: CASNQGGEAFF
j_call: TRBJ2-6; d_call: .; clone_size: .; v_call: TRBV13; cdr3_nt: TGTGCCAGCAGCTTAGGTCAGGGGGGGTCTGGGGCCAACGTCCTGACTTTC; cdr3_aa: CASSLGQGGSGANVLTF
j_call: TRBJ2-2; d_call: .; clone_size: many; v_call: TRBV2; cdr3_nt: TGTGCCAGCAGCGGGAACACCGGGGAGCTGTTTTTT; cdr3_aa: CASSGNTGELFF
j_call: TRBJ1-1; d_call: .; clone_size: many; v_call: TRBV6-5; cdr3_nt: TGTGCCAGCAGTTACACAGAGAACACTGAAGCTTTCTTT; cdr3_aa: CASSYTENTEAFF
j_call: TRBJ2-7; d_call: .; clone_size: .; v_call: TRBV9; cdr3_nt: TGTGCCAGCAGCGTAGGTATGGGGGTCTACGAGCAGTACTTC; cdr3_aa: CASSVGMGVYEQYF
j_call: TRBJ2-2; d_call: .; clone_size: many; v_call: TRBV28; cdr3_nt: TGTGCCAGCAGTTTTATCCACACCGGGGAGCTGTTTTTT; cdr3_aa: CASSFIHTGELFF
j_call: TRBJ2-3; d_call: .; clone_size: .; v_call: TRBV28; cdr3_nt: TGTGCCAGCACTTTGGTGACATCGGATACGCAGTATTTT; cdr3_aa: CASTLVTSDTQYF
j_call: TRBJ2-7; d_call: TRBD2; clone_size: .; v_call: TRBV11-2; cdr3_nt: TGTGCCAGCAGCCACCAGCGGGAGGGGTACGAGCAGTACTTC; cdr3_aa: CASSHQREGYEQYF
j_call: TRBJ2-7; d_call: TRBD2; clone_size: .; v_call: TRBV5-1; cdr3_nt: TGCGCCAGCAGCTTTCGACTAGCGGGAGGGTACGAGCAGTACTTC; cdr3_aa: CASSFRLAGGYEQYF
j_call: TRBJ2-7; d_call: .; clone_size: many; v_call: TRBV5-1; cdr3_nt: TGTGCCAGCAGCTTAGAGGGCTACGAGCAGTACTTC; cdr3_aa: CASSLEGYEQYF
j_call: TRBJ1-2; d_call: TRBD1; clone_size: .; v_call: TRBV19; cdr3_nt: TGTGCCAGTAGTATGGGGACAGTCTATGGCTACACCTTC; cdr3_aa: CASSMGTVYGYTF
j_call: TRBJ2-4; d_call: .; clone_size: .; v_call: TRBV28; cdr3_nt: TGTGCCAGCAGTTTATATGAACTCGGGAACATTCAGTACTTC; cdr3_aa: CASSLYELGNIQYF
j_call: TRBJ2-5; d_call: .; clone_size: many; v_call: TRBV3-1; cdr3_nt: TGTGCCAGCAGCTTCTTTAGCGCACAAGAGACCCAGTACTTC; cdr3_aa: CASSFFSAQETQYF
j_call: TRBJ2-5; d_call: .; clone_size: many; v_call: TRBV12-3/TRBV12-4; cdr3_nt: TGTGCCAGCAGTTCGGACATGATAGAGACCCAGTACTTC; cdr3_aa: CASSSDMIETQYF
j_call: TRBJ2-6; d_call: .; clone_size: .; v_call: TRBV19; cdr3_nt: TGTGCCAGTAGTAGGTTTAAGTCTGGGGCCAACGTCCTGACTTTC; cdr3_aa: CASSRFKSGANVLTF
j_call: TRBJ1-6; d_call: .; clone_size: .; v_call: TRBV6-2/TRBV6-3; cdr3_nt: TGTGCCAGCAGAAACAAAAAAGGGAATTCACCCCTCCACTTT; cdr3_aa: CASRNKKGNSPLHF
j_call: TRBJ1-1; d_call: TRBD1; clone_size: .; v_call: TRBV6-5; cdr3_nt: TGTGCCAGCAGTTTGACAGGGGGGAGACTTAACACTGAAGCTTTCTTT; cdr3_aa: CASSLTGGRLNTEAFF
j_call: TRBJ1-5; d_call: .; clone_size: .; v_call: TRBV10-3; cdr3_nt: TGTGCCATCAGCCAGGAATATAGCAATCAGCCCCAGCATTTT; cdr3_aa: CAISQEYSNQPQHF
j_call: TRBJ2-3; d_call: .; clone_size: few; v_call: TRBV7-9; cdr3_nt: TGTGCCAGCAGCTTAGTCGAGTTGGGCGATACGCAGTATTTT; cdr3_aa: CASSLVELGDTQYF
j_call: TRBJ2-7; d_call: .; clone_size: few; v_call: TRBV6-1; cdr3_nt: TGTGCCATCCGAATGGGGACTCCCAGCTCCTACGAGCAGTACTTC; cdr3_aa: CAIRMGTPSSYEQYF
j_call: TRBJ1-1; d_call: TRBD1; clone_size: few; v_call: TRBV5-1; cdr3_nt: TGCGCCAGCACCCCCGGGACAGGGCCCATGAACACTGAAGCTTTCTTT; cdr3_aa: CASTPGTGPMNTEAFF
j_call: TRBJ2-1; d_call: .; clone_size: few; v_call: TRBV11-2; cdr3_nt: TGTGCCAGCAGCTTAGTAGGGCGCAATGAGCAGTTCTTC; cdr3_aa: CASSLVGRNEQFF
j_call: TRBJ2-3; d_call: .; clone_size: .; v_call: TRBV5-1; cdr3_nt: TGCGCCAGCAGCGTACAGGAGGCAGATACGCAGTATTTT; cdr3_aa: CASSVQEADTQYF
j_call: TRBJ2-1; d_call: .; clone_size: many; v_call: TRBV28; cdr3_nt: TGTGCCAGCAGTTTGGGGGGCTATGAGCAGTTCTTC; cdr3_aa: CASSLGGYEQFF
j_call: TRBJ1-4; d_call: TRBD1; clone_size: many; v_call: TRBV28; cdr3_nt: TGTGCCAGCAGTACTATCAGGGACAGATTGACAACTAATGAAAAACTGTTTTTT; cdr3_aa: CASSTIRDRLTTNEKLFF
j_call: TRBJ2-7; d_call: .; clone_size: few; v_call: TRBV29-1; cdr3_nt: TGCAGCGTTGGTTGGACAGACGAGCAGTACTTC; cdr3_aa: CSVGWTDEQYF
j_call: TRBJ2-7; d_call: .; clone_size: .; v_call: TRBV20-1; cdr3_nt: TGCAGTGCTAGATTCAGATCCTACGAGCAGTACTTC; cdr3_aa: CSARFRSYEQYF
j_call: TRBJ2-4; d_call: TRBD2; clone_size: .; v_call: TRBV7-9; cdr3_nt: TGTGCCAGCAGCCCCGGGGGGGTAACGGCCAAAAACATTCAGTACTTC; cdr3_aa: CASSPGGVTAKNIQYF
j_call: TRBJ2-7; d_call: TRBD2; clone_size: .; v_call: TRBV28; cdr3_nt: TGTGCCAGCACGGCTAGCGGGAGAGGAACCTACGAGCAGTACTTC; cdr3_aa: CASTASGRGTYEQYF
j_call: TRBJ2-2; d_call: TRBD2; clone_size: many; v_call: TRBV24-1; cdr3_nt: TGTGCCACCAGTGCTCCGGGACTACCGAACACCGGGGAGCTGTTTTTT; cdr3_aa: CATSAPGLPNTGELFF
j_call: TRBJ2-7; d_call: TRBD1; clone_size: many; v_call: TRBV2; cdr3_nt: TGTGCCAGCAATGGCCCCGGACAGGAGTCCTACGAGCAGTACTTC; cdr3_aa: CASNGPGQESYEQYF
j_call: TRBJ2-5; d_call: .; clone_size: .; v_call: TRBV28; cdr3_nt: TGTGCCAGCAGTGTGACATGGAGTTCGGAAGAGACCCAGTACTTC; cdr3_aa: CASSVTWSSEETQYF
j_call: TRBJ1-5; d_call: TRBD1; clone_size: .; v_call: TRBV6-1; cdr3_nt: TGTGCCAGCAGCCGCGGCGGGACAGGGGGCGCCGATAGCAATCAGCCCCAGCATTTT; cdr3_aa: CASSRGGTGGADSNQPQHF
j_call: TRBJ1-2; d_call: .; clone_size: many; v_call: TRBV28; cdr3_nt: TGTGCCAGCAGTTTAAACCACTGGGGCTACACCTTC; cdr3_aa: CASSLNHWGYTF
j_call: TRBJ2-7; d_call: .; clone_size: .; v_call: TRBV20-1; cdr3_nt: TGCAGTGCTAGTGGCCAATTGGGTACCTACGAGCAGTACTTC; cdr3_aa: CSASGQLGTYEQYF
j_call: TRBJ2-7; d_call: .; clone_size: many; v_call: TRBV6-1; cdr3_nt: TGTGCCAGCGGACCTTACGAGCAGTACTTC; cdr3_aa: CASGPYEQYF
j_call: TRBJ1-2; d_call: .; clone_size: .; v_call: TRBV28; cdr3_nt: TGTGCCAGCAGTTGTGCGATCTGTGGCTACACCTTC; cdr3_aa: CASSCAICGYTF
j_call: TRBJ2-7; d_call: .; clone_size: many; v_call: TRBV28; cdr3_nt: TGTGCCAGCAGTTTCACCGGGACGGTGATACCCTACGAGCAGTACTTC; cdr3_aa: CASSFTGTVIPYEQYF
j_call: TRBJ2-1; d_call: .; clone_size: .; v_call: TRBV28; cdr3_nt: TGTGCCAGCAGTTTATGGGGGAACCCCCTCAATGAGCAGTTCTTC; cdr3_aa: CASSLWGNPLNEQFF
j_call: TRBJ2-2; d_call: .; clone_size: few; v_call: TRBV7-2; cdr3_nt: TGTGCCAGCAGCTTAGAGCTAGCGAATGGGGAGCTGTTTTTT; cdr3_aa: CASSLELANGELFF
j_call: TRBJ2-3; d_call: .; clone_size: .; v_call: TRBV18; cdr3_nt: TGTGCCAGCTCACCACCGGTGGCGGGAACAGATACGCAGTATTTT; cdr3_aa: CASSPPVAGTDTQYF
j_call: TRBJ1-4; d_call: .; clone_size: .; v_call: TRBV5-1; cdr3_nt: TGCGCCAGCAGCTTGGCCCGGGGGACCGGTGAAAAACTGTTTTTT; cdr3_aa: CASSLARGTGEKLFF